This TCR beta chain stems from a study of OX40 agonist ivuxolimab in advanced cancers. Study-wide results and caveats: What antigens the expanded peripheral T cells recognized was never established. Clonal expansion by week 6 occurred in CD4+ and CD8+ blood T cells (at 0.1 to 3.0 mg/kg).

To note about this clone: The antigen remains unidentified.

Here immunoSEQ multiplex PCR was the method, and the copy in TCRdb shows in-frame clones only, minus some. The data hold 55,000 to 70,000 clones, with around 83% observed a single time. With 0 bases removed from V and 3 bases from J, the gap between germline ends came to 7 bases. Per germline, CDR1 SGDLS and CDR2 YYNGEE. The CDR3 is 14 amino acids. The sequences come from CD4+ or CD8+ T cells sorted from blood, collected in a trial of the OX40 agonist ivuxolimab. The J gene is TRBJ2-1, the V gene TRBV9; D is unclear. The TCR comes from an adult with an advanced solid tumor such as melanoma, head and neck, liver or kidney cancer. For the CDR3, the DNA is TGTGCCAGCAGCGTAGGGGTAGACTACAATGAGCAGTTCTTC. Translation: CASSVGVDYNEQFF.